This T cell receptor (beta chain) was found in a study of blood T cell repertoires in COVID-19. Study-wide background: Some COVID-19 samples were acute and others convalescent; all came from the United States, Italy and Spain. T cells, B-cell-depleted T cells, or PBMCs provided the cDNA or gDNA that served as material.

In the original workflow: Quantification of nucleated cells was approximated via reference gene primer amplification. Measured with immunoSEQ multiplex PCR; TCRdb has only the in-frame clones, and not every one. V, J and clone size are those of that table, while D and trimming were read from the DNA. This table holds about 110,000 clones, about four fifths found once. The CDR3 runs 15 residues. Germline CDR1 reads LNHDA; CDR2 reads SQIVND (reference sequence). V lost 5 bases and J lost 0, with 11 bases in between. The receptor was derived from a woman in her sixties or seventies with acute or convalescent COVID-19. The specimen sequenced was peripheral blood. The chain couples TRBV19 to TRBJ2-1, with a weak D call TRBD2 (5 bases). The CDR3 loop reads CASSVPGSSYNEQFF. Here the CDR3 DNA reads TGTGCCAGTAGTGTGCCGGGGAGCTCCTACAATGAGCAGTTCTTC.